This entry is about one T cell receptor beta chain. The target antigen is unknown. The data originate from a study of cytomegalovirus exposure and HLA in healthy donors. At the level of the study: As an earlier analysis found, about 179 million T cells yielded about 120 million unique TCR beta sequences. Study observations and caveats: It was reported that TCR beta sequences correctly inferred the HLA-A and HLA-B alleles for most subjects. Most likely, a cluster of highly shared sequence variants arose as a sequencing artifact. For TCR beta chains, V- and J-gene trimming was later linked to a missense DCLRE1C variant.

Germline V gene lookup returns CDR1 PRHDT and CDR2 FYEKMQ (reference sequence). V gave up 4 bases and J gave up 7 bases; unmatched junction bases: 8. The CDR3 consists of 15 residues. 60 Vbeta and 13 Jbeta primers were used in PCR. Sequencing was performed with immunoSEQ multiplex PCR; in TCRdb, only in-frame clones are kept and a portion is missing. This repertoire shows fewer than 150,000 clones, about four fifths found once; its top ten account for 3.1%. The rearrangement uses TRBV13 and TRBJ2-1, with 9 bases matching TRBD2. This TCR was recovered from a man between 25 and 39 years old in good health and CMV-seronegative. Sample: PBMCs. CDR3 coding DNA: TGTGCCAGCAGCTCGGCGGGGGGGCGTGGAAATGAGCAGTTCTTC. It is translated as CASSSAGGRGNEQFF.